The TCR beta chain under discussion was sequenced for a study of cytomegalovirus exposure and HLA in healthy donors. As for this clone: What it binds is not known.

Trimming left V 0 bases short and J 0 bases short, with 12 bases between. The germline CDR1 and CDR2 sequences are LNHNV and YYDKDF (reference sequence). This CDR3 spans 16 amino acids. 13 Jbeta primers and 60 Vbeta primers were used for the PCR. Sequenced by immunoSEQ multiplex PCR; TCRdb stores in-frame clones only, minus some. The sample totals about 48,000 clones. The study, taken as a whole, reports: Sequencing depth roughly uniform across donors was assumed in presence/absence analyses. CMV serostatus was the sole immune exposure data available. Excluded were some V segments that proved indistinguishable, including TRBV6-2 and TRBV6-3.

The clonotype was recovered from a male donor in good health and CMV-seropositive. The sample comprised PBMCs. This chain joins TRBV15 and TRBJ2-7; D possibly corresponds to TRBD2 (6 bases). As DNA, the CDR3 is TGTGCCACCAGCAGAGATCGGGGGACCAGCTCCTACGAGCAGTACTTC. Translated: CATSRDRGTSSYEQYF.